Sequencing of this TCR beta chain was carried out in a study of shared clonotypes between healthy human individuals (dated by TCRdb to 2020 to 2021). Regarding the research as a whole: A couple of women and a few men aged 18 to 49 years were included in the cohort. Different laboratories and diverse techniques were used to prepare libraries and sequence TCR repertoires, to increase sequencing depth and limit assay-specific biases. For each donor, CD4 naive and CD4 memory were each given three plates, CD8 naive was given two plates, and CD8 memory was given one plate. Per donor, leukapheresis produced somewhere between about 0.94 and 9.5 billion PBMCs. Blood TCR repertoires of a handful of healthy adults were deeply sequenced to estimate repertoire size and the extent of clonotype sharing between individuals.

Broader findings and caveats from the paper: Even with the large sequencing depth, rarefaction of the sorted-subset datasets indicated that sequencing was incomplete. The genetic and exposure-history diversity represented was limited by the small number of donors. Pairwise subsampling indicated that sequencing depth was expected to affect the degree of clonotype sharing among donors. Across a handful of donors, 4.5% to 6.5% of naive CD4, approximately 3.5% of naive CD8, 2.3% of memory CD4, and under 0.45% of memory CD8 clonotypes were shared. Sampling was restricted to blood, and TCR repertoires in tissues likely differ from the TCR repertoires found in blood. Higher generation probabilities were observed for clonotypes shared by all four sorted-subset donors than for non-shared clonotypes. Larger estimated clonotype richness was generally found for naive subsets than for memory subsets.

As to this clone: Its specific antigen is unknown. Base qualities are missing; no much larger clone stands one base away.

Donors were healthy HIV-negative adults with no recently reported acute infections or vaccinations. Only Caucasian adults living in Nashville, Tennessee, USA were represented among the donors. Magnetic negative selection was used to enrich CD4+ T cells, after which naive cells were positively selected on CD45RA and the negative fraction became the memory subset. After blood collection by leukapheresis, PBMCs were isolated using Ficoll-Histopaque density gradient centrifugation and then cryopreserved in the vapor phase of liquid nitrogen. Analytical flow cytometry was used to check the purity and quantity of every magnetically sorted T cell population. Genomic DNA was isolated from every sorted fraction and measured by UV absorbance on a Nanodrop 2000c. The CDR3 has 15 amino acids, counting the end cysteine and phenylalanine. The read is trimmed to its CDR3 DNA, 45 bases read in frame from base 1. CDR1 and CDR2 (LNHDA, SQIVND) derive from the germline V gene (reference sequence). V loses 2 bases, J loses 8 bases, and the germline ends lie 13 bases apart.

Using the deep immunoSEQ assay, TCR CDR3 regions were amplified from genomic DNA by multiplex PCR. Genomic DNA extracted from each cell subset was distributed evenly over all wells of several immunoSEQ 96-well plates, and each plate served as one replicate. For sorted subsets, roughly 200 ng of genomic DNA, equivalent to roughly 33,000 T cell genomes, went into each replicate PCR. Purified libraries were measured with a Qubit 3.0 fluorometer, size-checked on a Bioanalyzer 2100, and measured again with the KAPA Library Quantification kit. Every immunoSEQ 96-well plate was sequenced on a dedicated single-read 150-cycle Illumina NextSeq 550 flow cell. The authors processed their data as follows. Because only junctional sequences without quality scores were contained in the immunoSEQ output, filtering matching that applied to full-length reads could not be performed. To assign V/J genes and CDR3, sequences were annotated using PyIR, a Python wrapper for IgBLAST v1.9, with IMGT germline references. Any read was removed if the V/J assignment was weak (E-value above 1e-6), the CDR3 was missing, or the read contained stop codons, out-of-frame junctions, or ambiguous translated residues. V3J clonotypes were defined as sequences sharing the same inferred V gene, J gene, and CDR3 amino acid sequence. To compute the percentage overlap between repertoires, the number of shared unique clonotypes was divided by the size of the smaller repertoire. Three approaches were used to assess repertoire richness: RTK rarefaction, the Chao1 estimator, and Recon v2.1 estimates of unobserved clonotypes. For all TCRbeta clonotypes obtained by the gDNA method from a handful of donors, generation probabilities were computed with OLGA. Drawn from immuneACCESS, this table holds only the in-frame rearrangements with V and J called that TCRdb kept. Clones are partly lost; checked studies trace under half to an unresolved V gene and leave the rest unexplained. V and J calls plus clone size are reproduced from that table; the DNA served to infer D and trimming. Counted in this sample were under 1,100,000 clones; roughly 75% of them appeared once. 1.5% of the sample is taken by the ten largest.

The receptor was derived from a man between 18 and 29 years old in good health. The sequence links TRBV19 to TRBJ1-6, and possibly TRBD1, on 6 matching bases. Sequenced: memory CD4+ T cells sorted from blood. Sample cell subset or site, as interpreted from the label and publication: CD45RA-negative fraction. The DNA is TGTGCCAGTAGTATACTCCCTAGGGGGGATTCACCCCTCCACTTT. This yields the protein CASSILPRGDSPLHF.